The T cell receptor beta chain described here comes from a study of T cell responses to AZD1222 COVID-19 vaccine. Assay used: immunoSEQ multiplex PCR; TCRdb lists only in-frame clones, some missing. The sample lists 150,000 to 200,000 clones, 94% occurring once. Points on this clone: Antigen unknown.

Points from the study as a whole: Rises in breadth and depth of Spike-specific TCRs came after two AZD1222 doses. CD4 TCRs associated with vaccination spanned spike, dominating at 160-218 and 743-854. Donors were chiefly white British, with a greater number of females, and clonal diversity was perhaps underestimated.

The source was peripheral blood, collected 28 days after the second AZD1222 dose. This TCR derives from an adult who received the AZD1222 COVID-19 vaccine.

CDR3 protein: CASSLVGGNSGANVLTF. The CDR3 nucleotides read TGTGCCAGCAGCTTAGTAGGAGGGAACTCTGGGGCCAACGTCCTGACTTTC. V and J are TRBV7-2 and TRBJ2-6, with D tentatively TRBD2 (6 bases). V dropped 1 base and J dropped 0 bases, with 10 bases sitting between them. In germline, CDR1 is SGHTA, CDR2 FQGNSA. This CDR3 is 17 amino acids long.